A selection of T cell receptor beta chains follows, all from one sample in a study of blood T cell repertoires in COVID-19. Using immunoSEQ multiplex PCR, the repertoire was profiled, and TCRdb retains in-frame clones only, with some absent. The sample shows about 280,000 clones, almost 90% of them seen only once. The sample consisted of peripheral blood. These receptors all stem from a woman in her twenties or thirties with COVID-19, enrolled during active disease. Each CDR3 is given with its conserved first and last residue. A D gene is named only where the DNA matches it firmly. A row's size may be missing; if present it is once, few, many or a size class.

abundance	d_gene	v_gene	j_gene	len	CDR3nt	CDR3aa
.	TRBD2	TRBV5-4	TRBJ2-7	12	TGTGCCAGCAGCCGGGACTACTACGAGCAGTACTTC	CASSRDYYEQYF
.	TRBD1	TRBV28	TRBJ2-1	15	TGTGCCAGCAGTTATCGGGGACAGGGTAGGGATGAGCAGTTCTTC	CASSYRGQGRDEQFF
.	TRBD2	TRBV19	TRBJ2-1	15	TGTGCCAGTAGTATATATGCGGGAGAGGTACATGAGCAGTTCTTC	CASSIYAGEVHEQFF
once	.	TRBV7-2	TRBJ1-5	16	TGTGCCAGCAGCTTACAGGAAACCTTTAGCAATCAGCCCCAGCATTTT	CASSLQETFSNQPQHF
few	TRBD1	TRBV4-1	TRBJ1-2	19	TGCGCCAGCAGCCAAGATAGGAGACAGGTCGGGACAGGAAACTATGGCTACACCTTC	CASSQDRRQVGTGNYGYTF
.	.	TRBV9	TRBJ1-3	17	TGTGCCAGCAGCGAGACCGGACTCCTGCCCTCTGGAAACACCATATATTTT	CASSETGLLPSGNTIYF
few	.	TRBV28	TRBJ2-2	15	TGTGCCAGCAGTTTCCGGAGGTCTGGAGCCGGGGAGCTGTTTTTT	CASSFRRSGAGELFF
.	TRBD2	TRBV5-6	TRBJ2-7	16	TGTGCCAGCAGCCTACGGGGGGGCCGAAGCTCCTACGAGCAGTACTTC	CASSLRGGRSSYEQYF
.	.	TRBV19	TRBJ1-3	15	TGTGCCAGTAGTATACAGGGGCGCTCTGGAAACACCATATATTTT	CASSIQGRSGNTIYF
.	.	TRBV19	TRBJ2-7	15	TGTGCCAGTAGTATAGCCCTGGACAGAAACTACGAGCAGTACTTC	CASSIALDRNYEQYF
once	.	TRBV9	TRBJ1-2	13	TGTGCCAGCACCTCACAGGGCCTTATGGGCTACACCTTC	CASTSQGLMGYTF
.	TRBD1	TRBV7-9	TRBJ1-2	16	TGTGCCAGCAGCTTAAGGAGACAGGGACCTAACTATGGCTACACCTTC	CASSLRRQGPNYGYTF
.	.	TRBV6-1	TRBJ1-1	14	TGTGCCAGCAGTCGCGGACAATTGAACACTGAAGCTTTCTTT	CASSRGQLNTEAFF
.	TRBD2	TRBV7-7	TRBJ2-1	16	TGTGCTAGCAGCTTAGTCCATAGCGGGGGATACAATGAGCAGTTCTTC	CASSLVHSGGYNEQFF
.	.	TRBV28	TRBJ2-1	15	TGTGCCAGCACCAGGGACTCGAGCTCCTACAATGAGCAGTTCTTC	CASTRDSSSYNEQFF
.	.	TRBV4-3	TRBJ2-7	14	TGCGCCAGCAGCCAGGCCACGGGCTCCTACGAGCAGTACTTC	CASSQATGSYEQYF
.	TRBD1	TRBV6-5	TRBJ2-5	15	TGTGCCAGCAGTTACGGGACAGGGGGTTTTGAGACCCAGTACTTC	CASSYGTGGFETQYF
.	TRBD1	TRBV28	TRBJ1-4	15	TGTGCCAGCAGTACCCGGGACAGGTTTGATGAAAAACTGTTTTTT	CASSTRDRFDEKLFF
.	TRBD1	TRBV28	TRBJ1-5	13	TGTGCCAGCAGCCGGGACAGGGTAGAGCCCCAGCATTTT	CASSRDRVEPQHF
.	TRBD1	TRBV10-3	TRBJ1-2	13	TGTGCCATCAGTCGACAGGGGCCCTATGGCTACACCTTC	CAISRQGPYGYTF
.	.	TRBV18	TRBJ1-2	13	TGTGCCAGCTCATCGCGACAGGCCTATGGCTACACCTTC	CASSSRQAYGYTF
.	.	TRBV7-9	TRBJ1-4	12	TGTGCCAGCAGCTTCAGGAATGAAAAACTGTTTTTT	CASSFRNEKLFF
.	.	TRBV5-1	TRBJ1-3	14	TGCGCCAGCAGCTGGACAGAAAACGGAAACACCATATATTTT	CASSWTENGNTIYF
.	TRBD2	TRBV28	TRBJ2-1	14	TGTGCCAGCAGTCTGGGACTAGCGGGAGGGCTTCGGTTCTTC	CASSLGLAGGLRFF
.	TRBD2	TRBV18	TRBJ2-5	15	TGTGCCAGCTCACCACCGCGGGGGGGTCAAGAGACCCAGTACTTC	CASSPPRGGQETQYF
.	TRBD1	TRBV23-1	TRBJ1-3	16	TGCGCCAGCAGTCAAAAACCGGGACAGGGTGGAAACACCATATATTTT	CASSQKPGQGGNTIYF
.	TRBD2	TRBV5-4	TRBJ2-1	13	TGTGCCAGCAGCACCGGGACTAGCAATGAGCAGTTCTTC	CASSTGTSNEQFF
.	TRBD1	TRBV6-7	TRBJ1-1	18	TGTGCCAGCAGTTACCCCCGGGAGGGGGCGCTTATGAACACTGAAGCTTTCTTT	CASSYPREGALMNTEAFF
.	.	TRBV30	TRBJ2-6	14	TGTGCCTGGAGTGGAGGAGCTGGGGCCAACGTCCTGACTTTC	CAWSGGAGANVLTF
.	.	TRBV7-2	TRBJ1-3	16	TGTGCCAGCAGCTTATACTCCGGTGGACAAGGAAACACCATATATTTT	CASSLYSGGQGNTIYF
.	.	TRBV10-3	TRBJ2-7	14	TGTGCCATCAGTGAGACGGACAGTTTCTACGAGCAGTACTTC	CAISETDSFYEQYF
.	.	TRBV3-1/TRBV3-2	TRBJ1-2	13	TGTGCCAGCAGCCACGACATCTTTCAAGGCTACACCTTC	CASSHDIFQGYTF